The source of this T cell receptor (beta chain) is a study of Ad26.COV2.S vaccination and SARS-CoV-2 variants. Study-level findings and limits: People who got the vaccine had more spike-specific TCR breadth than people who got placebo. Quantification of TCR breadth and depth may have yielded underestimates of total T cell responses.

Notes on this clone: Antigen unknown.

Treatment of the sample: some 20 received Ad26.COV2.S at low or high dose, single or two shots; several received placebo; per-sample allocation not given. Day 63 following the first vaccine or placebo injection was when the samples were taken. This table comes from immunoSEQ multiplex PCR, and its TCRdb copy is limited to in-frame clones, with some not included. Of over 400,000 clones listed, over 80% are singletons. The CDR3 spans 16 residues. This sequence joins TRBV21-1 and TRBJ2-1; the table assigns TRBD1, which was not confirmed against the DNA. TRBV21-1 is a listed pseudogene. This clonotype was sampled from a person between 18 and 59 years old who received the Ad26.COV2.S COVID-19 vaccine or a placebo. This sample comprised peripheral blood, obtained in a trial of Ad26.COV2.S vaccine versus placebo. The CDR3 loop reads CASRGKDRKIYNEQFF. CDR3 sequence (DNA): TGTGCCAGCAGGGGAAAGGACAGAAAGATCTACAATGAGCAGTTCTTC.